These 2 T cell receptor beta chains share one sample of origin, sequenced in a study of blood T cell repertoires in COVID-19. Generated by immunoSEQ multiplex PCR, the TCRdb table keeps only in-frame clones and is missing some. The repertoire has under 200,000 clones, about 87% of them found once; the top ten carry 3% to 4.5%. The sequenced material came from peripheral blood. These receptors were obtained from a man younger than 35 with active or convalescent COVID-19.

The V and J genes are TRBV5-1 and TRBJ2-2; 9 bases match TRBD2. Germline V CDR1 and CDR2: SGHRS, YFSETQ. The CDR3 is made up of 15 amino acids. V shed 4 bases and J 3 bases; nucleotides not matched to a gene: 4. The chain's CDR3 is CASSPTSGYTGELFF. The CDR3 bases are TGCGCCAGCAGCCCTACTAGCGGGTACACCGGGGAGCTGTTTTTT.

CDR3 DNA: TGTGCCAGTACCGGGACTCGGGGCGGGGAGCTGTTTTTT. Encoded protein: CASTGTRGGELFF. V and J are TRBV19 and TRBJ2-2; a possible D gene is TRBD2 (6 bases). The V end lost 7 bases, the J end lost 7 bases, and 13 bases lay between the germline ends. Germline CDR1 LNHDA, CDR2 SQIVND (reference sequence). CDR3 length: 13 residues. Filled out from reference TRBV19 and TRBJ2-2, the complete variable domain reads DGGITQSPKYLFRKEGQNVTLSCEQNLNHDAMYWYRQDPGQGLRLIYYSQIVNDFQKGDIAEGYSVSREKKESFPLTVTSAQKNPTAFYLCASTGTRGGELFFGEGSRLTVL.